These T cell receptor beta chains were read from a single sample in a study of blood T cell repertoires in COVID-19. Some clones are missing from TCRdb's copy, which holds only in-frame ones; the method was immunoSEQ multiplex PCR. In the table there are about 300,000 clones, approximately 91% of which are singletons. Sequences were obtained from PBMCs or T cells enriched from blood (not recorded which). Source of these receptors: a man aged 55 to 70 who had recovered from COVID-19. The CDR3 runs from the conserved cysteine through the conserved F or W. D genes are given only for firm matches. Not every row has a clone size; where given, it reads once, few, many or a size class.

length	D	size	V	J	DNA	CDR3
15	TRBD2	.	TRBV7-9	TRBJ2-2	TGTGCCAGCAGCCTGGGACTAGGGGACACCGGGGAGCTGTTTTTT	CASSLGLGDTGELFF
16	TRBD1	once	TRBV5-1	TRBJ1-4	TGCGCCAGCACGGAAAAAGGGGGCACAACTAATGAAAAACTGTTTTTT	CASTEKGGTTNEKLFF
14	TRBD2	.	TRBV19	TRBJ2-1	TGTGCCAGCTCCGGGACTAGCGGGATACGTGAGCAGTTCTTC	CASSGTSGIREQFF
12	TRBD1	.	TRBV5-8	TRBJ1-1	TGTGCCAGCAGCCGGGGCAGGGGGCAAGCTTTCTTT	CASSRGRGQAFF
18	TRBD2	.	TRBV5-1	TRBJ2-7	TGCGCCAGCAGCTTGGGGACTAGCGGGAGGGCCTCTGGTAGCGAGCAGTACTTC	CASSLGTSGRASGSEQYF
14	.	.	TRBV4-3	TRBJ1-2	TGCGCCAGCAGCCAGATACAGGGAAACTATGGCTACACCTTC	CASSQIQGNYGYTF
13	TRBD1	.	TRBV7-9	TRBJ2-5	TGTGCCAGCCAGGGGGCTCTCCAAGAGACCCAGTACTTC	CASQGALQETQYF
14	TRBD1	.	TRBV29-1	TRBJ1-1	TGCAGCGCCTGGGACAGCTTAATGAACACTGAAGCTTTCTTT	CSAWDSLMNTEAFF
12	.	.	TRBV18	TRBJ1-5	TGTGCCAGCTCTCCCCGGGGGGATCCCCAGCATTTT	CASSPRGDPQHF
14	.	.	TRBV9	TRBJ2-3	TGTGCCAGCACCCTTGGGGGCAGCACAGATACGCAGTATTTT	CASTLGGSTDTQYF